This T cell receptor beta chain was observed in a study of T cell clones after liver transplantation. Looking at the study overall: At least one year of complete immunosuppression withdrawal without enzymes over twice normal defined tolerance.

Libraries were prepared by immunoSEQ multiplex PCR; TCRdb keeps only in-frame clonotypes and omits some of them. The repertoire has tens of thousands of clones, roughly 80% of them found once; the top ten carry more than 0.45%. Study-wide results and limits: Graft donor-reactive T cells possibly entered the graft instead of undergoing deletion.

A note on this clone: Its antigen remains unidentified. Germline and junction disagree at one end, which may indicate a read error.

This CDR3 contains 13 residues. Looked up from germline, CDR1 is SGHRS and CDR2 is YFSETQ. The chain uses TRBV5-1 and TRBJ1-1; possible D gene TRBD1, 5 bases. Here the sequenced sample was CD4+ T cells from blood, taken roughly 3.5 years after liver transplant. The origin of this receptor is a human patient who received a liver transplant. The graft donor may have given rise to some T cells. The CDR3 reads CAGSLGTNTEAFF. The CDR3 bases are TGCGCCGGCAGCTTGGGGACCAACACTGAAGCTTTCTTT.